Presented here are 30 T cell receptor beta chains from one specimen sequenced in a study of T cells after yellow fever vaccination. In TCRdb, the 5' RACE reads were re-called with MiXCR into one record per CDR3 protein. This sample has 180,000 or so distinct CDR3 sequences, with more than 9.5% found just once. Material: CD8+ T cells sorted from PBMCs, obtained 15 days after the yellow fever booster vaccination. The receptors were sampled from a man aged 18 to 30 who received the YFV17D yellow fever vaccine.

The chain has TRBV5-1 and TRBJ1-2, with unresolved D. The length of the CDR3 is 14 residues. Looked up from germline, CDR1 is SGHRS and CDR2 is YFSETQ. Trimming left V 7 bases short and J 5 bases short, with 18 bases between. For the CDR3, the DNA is TGCGCCAGCGGATCCACACCGGGAGCTTATGGCTACACCTTC. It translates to CASGSTPGAYGYTF.

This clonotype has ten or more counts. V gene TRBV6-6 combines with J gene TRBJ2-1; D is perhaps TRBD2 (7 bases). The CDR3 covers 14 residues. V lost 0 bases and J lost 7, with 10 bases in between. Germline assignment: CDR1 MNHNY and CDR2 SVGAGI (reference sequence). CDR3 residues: CASSYSRGGNEQFF. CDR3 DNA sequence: TGTGCCAGCAGTTACTCGAGGGGGGGGAATGAGCAGTTCTTC.

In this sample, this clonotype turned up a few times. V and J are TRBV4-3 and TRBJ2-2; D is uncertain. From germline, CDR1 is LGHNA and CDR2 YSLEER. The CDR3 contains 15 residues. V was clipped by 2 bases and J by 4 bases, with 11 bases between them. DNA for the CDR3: TGCGCCAGCAGCCAAAGGAGCATCGGCACCGGGGAGCTGTTTTTT. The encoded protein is CASSQRSIGTGELFF.

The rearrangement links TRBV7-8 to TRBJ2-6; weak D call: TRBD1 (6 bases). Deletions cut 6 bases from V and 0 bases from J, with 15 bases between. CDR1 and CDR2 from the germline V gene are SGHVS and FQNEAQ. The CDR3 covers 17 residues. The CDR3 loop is CASSHRWGLSGANVLTF. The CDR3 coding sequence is TGTGCCAGCAGTCACAGATGGGGGCTCTCTGGGGCCAACGTCCTGACTTTC.

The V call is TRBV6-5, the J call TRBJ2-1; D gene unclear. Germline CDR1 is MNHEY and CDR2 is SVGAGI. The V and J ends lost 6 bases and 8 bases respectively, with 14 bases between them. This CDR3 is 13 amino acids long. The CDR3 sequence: CASSLVPDDEQFF. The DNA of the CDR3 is TGTGCCAGCAGCTTGGTACCGGATGATGAGCAGTTCTTC.

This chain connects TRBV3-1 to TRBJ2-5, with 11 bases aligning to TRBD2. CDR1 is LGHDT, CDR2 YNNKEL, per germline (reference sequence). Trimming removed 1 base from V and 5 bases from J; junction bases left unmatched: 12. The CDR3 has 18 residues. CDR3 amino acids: CASSQGQLAGAMGETQYF. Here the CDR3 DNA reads TGTGCCAGCAGCCAAGGCCAACTAGCGGGGGCCATGGGGGAGACCCAGTACTTC.

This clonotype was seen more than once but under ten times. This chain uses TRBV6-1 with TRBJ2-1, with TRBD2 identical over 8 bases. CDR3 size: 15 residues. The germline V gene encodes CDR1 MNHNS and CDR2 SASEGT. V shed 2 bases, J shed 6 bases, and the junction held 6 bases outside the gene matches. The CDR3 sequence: CASSESAGVFNEQFF. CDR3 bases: TGTGCCAGCAGTGAATCAGCGGGAGTGTTCAATGAGCAGTTCTTC.

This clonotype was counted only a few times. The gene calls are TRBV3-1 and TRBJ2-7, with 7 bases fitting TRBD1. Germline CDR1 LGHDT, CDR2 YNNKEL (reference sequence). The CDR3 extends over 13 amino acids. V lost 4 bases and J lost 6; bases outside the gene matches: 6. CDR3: CASSPHRGSEQYF. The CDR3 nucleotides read TGTGCCAGCAGCCCCCACAGGGGTAGCGAGCAGTACTTC.

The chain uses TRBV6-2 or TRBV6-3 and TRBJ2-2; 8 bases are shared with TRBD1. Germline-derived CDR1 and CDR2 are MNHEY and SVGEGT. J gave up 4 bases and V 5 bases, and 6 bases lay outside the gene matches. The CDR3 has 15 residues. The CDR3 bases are TGTGCCAGCAGTCCGGACAGGGTCGCCACCGGGGAGCTGTTTTTT. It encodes CASSPDRVATGELFF.

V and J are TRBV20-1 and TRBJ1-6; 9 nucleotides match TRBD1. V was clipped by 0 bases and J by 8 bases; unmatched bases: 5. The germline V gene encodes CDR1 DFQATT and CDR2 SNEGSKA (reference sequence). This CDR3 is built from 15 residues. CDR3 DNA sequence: TGCAGTGCTAGAGATCTGACAGGGGGAGATTCACCCCTCCACTTT. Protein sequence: CSARDLTGGDSPLHF.

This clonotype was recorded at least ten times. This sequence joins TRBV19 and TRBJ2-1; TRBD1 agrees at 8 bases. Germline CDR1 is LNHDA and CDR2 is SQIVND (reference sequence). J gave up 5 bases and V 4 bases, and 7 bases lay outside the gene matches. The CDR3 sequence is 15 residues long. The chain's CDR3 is CASSKETGVHNEQFF. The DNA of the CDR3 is TGTGCCAGTAGTAAGGAGACAGGGGTCCACAATGAGCAGTTCTTC.

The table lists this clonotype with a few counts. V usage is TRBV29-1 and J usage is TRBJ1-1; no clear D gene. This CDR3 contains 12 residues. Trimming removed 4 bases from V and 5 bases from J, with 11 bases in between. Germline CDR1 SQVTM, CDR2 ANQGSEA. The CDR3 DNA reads TGCAGCGTTGTAACGACGAGGACTGAAGCTTTCTTT. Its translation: CSVVTTRTEAFF.

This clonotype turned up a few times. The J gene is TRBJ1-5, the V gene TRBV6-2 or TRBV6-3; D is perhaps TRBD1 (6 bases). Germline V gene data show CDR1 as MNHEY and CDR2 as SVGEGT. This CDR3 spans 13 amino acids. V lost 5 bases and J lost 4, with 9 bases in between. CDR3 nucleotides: TGTGCCAGCAGTAACCAGGGGAATCAGCCCCAGCATTTT. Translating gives CASSNQGNQPQHF.

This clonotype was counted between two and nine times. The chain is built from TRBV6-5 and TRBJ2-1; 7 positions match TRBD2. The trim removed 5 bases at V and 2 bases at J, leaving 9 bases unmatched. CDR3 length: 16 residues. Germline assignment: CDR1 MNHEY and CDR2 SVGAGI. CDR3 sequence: CASSTLERGAYNEQFF. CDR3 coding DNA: TGTGCCAGCAGTACCTTGGAGCGGGGCGCCTACAATGAGCAGTTCTTC.

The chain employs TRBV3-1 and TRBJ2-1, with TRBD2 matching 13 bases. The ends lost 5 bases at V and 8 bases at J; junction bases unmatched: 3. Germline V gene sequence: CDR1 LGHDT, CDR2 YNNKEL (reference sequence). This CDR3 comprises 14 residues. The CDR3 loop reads CASSGTSGVDEQFF. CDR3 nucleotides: TGTGCCAGCAGCGGGACTAGCGGGGTGGATGAGCAGTTCTTC.

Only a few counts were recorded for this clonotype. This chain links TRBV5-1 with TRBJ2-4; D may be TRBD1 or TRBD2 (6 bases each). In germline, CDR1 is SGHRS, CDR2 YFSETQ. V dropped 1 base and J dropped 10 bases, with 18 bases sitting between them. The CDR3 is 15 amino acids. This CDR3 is CASSLIGGAMLIQYF. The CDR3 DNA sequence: TGCGCCAGCAGCTTGATCGGGGGCGCGATGTTAATTCAGTACTTC.

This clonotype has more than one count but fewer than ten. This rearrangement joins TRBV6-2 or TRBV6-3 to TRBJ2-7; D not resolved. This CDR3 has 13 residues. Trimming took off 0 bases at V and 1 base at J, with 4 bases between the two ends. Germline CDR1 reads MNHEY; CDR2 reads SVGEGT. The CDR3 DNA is TGTGCCAGCAGTTACTCGGCTTCCTACGAGCAGTACTTC. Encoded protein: CASSYSASYEQYF.

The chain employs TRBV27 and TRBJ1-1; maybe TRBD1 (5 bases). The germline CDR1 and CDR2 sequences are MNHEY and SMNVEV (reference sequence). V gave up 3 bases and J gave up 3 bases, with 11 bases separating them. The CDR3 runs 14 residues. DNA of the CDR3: TGTGCCAGCAGTTTCGGGGCGGCGGACACTGAAGCTTTCTTT. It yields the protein CASSFGAADTEAFF.

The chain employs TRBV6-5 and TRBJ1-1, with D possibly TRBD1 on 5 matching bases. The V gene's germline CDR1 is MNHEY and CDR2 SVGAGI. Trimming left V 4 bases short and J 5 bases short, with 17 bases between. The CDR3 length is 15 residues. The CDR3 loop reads CASSFRGDRRTEAFF. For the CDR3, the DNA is TGTGCCAGCAGTTTTAGGGGCGATAGGAGAACTGAAGCTTTCTTT.

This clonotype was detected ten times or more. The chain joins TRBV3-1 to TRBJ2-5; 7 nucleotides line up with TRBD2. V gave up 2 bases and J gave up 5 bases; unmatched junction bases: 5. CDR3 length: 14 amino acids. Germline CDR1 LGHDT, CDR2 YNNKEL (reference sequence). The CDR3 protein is CASSQPSGVETQYF. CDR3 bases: TGTGCCAGCAGCCAACCCAGCGGGGTTGAGACCCAGTACTTC.

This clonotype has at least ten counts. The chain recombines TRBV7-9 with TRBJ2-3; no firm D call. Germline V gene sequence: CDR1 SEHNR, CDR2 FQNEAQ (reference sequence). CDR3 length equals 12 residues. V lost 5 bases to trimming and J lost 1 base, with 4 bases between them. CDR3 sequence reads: CASSVGTDTQYF. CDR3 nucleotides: TGTGCCAGCAGCGTCGGCACAGATACGCAGTATTTT.

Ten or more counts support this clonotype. CDR3: CASSVLAGVDRNEQFF. CDR3 sequence (DNA): TGTGCCAGCAGCGTACTAGCGGGGGTCGACAGGAATGAGCAGTTCTTC. V is TRBV7-8 and J is TRBJ2-1, with TRBD2 identical over 11 bases. Trimming removed 5 bases from V and 7 bases from J; junction bases left unmatched: 10. From germline, CDR1 is SGHVS and CDR2 FQNEAQ. The CDR3 has 16 residues. Combining the CDR3 with reference TRBV7-8 and TRBJ2-1 gives the whole variable domain GAGVSQSPRYKVAKRGQDVALRCDPISGHVSLFWYQQALGQGPEFLTYFQNEAQLDKSGLPSDRFFAERPEGSVSTLKIQRTQQEDSAVYLCASSVLAGVDRNEQFFGPGTRLTVL.

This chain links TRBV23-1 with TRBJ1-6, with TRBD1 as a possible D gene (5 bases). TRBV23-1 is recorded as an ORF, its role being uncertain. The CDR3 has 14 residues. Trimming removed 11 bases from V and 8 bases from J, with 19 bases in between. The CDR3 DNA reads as TGCGCCGGCCACGGGGGATATAGGGATTCACCCCTCCACTTT. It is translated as CAGHGGYRDSPLHF.

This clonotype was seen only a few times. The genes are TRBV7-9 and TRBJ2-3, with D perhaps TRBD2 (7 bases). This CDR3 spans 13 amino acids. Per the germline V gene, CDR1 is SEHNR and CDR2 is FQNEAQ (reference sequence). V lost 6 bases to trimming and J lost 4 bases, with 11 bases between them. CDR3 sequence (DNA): TGTGCCAGCAGAGGGGGGGGTGCAGATACGCAGTATTTT. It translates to CASRGGGADTQYF. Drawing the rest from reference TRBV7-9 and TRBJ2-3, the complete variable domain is DTGVSQNPRHKITKRGQNVTFRCDPISEHNRLYWYRQTLGQGPEFLTYFQNEAQLEKSRLLSDRFSAERPKGSFSTLEIQRTEQGDSAMYLCASRGGGADTQYFGPGTRLTVL.

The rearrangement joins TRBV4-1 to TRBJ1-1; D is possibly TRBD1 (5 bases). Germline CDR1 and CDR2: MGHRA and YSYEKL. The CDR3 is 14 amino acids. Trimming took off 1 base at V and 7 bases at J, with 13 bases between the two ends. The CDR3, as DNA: TGCGCCAGCAGCCAAGCAGAAGGCAGGGATGAAGCTTTCTTT. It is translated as CASSQAEGRDEAFF.

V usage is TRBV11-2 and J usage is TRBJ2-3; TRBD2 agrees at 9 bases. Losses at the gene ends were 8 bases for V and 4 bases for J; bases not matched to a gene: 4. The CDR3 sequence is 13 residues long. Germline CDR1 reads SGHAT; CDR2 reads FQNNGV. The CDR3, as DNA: TGTGCCAGCCTGCGGGGGGGTTCAGATACGCAGTATTTT. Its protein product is CASLRGGSDTQYF.

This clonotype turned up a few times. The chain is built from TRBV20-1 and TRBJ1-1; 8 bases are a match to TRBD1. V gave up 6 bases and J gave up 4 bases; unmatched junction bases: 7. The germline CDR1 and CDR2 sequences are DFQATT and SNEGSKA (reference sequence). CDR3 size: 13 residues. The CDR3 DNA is TGCAGTGCAGACAGGGGTCTGGGCACTGAAGCTTTCTTT. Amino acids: CSADRGLGTEAFF.

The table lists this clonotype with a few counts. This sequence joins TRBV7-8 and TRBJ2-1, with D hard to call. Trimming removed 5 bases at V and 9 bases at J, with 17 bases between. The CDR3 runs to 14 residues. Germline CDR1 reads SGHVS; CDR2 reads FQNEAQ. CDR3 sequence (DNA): TGTGCCAGCAGCCGCCCCCTTAGTGCAAGTGAGCAGTTCTTC. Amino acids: CASSRPLSASEQFF.

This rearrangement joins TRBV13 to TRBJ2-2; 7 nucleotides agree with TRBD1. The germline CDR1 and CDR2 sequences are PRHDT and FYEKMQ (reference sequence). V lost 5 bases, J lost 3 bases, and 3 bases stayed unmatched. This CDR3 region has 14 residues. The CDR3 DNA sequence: TGTGCCAGCAGCCCCGGGACAGACACCGGGGAGCTGTTTTTT. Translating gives CASSPGTDTGELFF.

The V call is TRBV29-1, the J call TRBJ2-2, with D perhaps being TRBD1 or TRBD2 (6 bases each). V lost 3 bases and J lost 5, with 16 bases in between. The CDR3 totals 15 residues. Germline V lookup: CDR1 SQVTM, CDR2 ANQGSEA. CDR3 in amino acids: CSVEERGRGTGELFF. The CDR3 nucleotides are TGCAGCGTTGAGGAACGGGGGCGGGGAACCGGGGAGCTGTTTTTT.